The 14 T cell receptor beta chains below were found in one sample sequenced in a study of CD8 T cells in Susac syndrome. With random hexamers, roughly 0.45 to 1 ug RNA was reverse transcribed. TCRdb passed the immunoSEQ multiplex PCR reads through MiXCR, listing each CDR3 protein once. The table lists around 70,000 distinct CDR3 sequences, about 94% of them singletons. The specimen sequenced was CD8+ T cells from PBMCs. The receptor set was obtained from a human donor with multiple sclerosis.

The rearrangement uses TRBV5-6 and TRBJ1-2; tentative D call: TRBD1 (6 bases). The CDR3 contains 15 residues. V was clipped by 1 base and J by 4 bases, with 14 bases between them. The germline V gene encodes CDR1 SGHDT and CDR2 YYEEEE. CDR3: CASSLYSDRLYGYTF. Written as DNA, the CDR3 is TGTGCCAGCAGCTTGTATTCGGACAGACTCTATGGCTACACCTTC.

This chain uses TRBV30 with TRBJ1-1; D possibly corresponds to TRBD1 (6 bases). The CDR3 sequence is 14 residues long. Trimming pared 0 bases from V and 4 bases from J, leaving 12 bases between. Germline CDR1 reads GTSNPN; CDR2 reads SVGIG (reference sequence). CDR3 residues: CAWSVLGGGTEAFF. The CDR3 coding sequence is TGTGCCTGGAGTGTACTTGGGGGCGGCACTGAAGCTTTCTTT. The full variable domain, its missing parts supplied by reference TRBV30 and TRBJ1-1, is SQTIHQWPATLVQPVGSPLSLECTVEGTSNPNLYWYRQAAGRGLQLLFYSVGIGQISSEVPQNLSASRPQDRQFILSSKKLLLSDSGFYLCAWSVLGGGTEAFFGQGTRLTVV.

The J gene is TRBJ1-2, the V gene TRBV19; TRBD1 matches at 7 bases. V shed 11 bases, J shed 3 bases, and the junction held 6 bases outside the gene matches. CDR1 and CDR2 from the germline V gene are LNHDA and SQIVND (reference sequence). This CDR3 contains 12 residues. CDR3 sequence: CASQGQYYGYTF. In DNA, the CDR3 is TGTGCCTCTCAGGGACAGTACTATGGCTACACCTTC.

This clonotype was counted only a few times. The chain combines TRBV12-3 or TRBV12-4 with TRBJ2-5; D not resolved. With 4 bases removed from V and 3 bases from J, the gap between germline ends came to 3 bases. The CDR3 is made up of 11 amino acids. The CDR3: CASSSEETQYF. Here the CDR3 DNA reads TGTGCCAGCAGTTCCGAAGAGACCCAGTACTTC.

The count of this clonotype is one. V and J are TRBV6-2 or TRBV6-3 and TRBJ2-5; D tentatively reads TRBD1 or TRBD2 (5 bases each). The CDR3 runs to 13 residues. Per the germline V gene, CDR1 is MNHEY and CDR2 is SVGEGT. V lost 5 bases and J lost 3, with 10 bases in between. Here the CDR3 DNA reads TGTGCCAGCAGTCAACAGGAGGAAGAGACCCAGTACTTC. It codes for CASSQQEEETQYF.

This rearrangement joins TRBV28 to TRBJ1-2, with D unclear. The germline V gene has CDR1 MDHEN and CDR2 SYDVKM. V dropped 3 bases and J dropped 6 bases, with 17 bases sitting between them. This CDR3 spans 15 amino acids. CDR3: CASSLLGVPLNGYTF. The CDR3 DNA is TGTGCCAGCAGTTTGCTGGGAGTGCCTCTTAATGGCTACACCTTC.

J is TRBJ2-7 and V is TRBV13; maybe TRBD1 (5 bases). The CDR3 runs 17 residues. The V gene lost 0 bases and the J gene lost 7 bases, with 22 bases spanning the gap. Looked up from germline, CDR1 is PRHDT and CDR2 is FYEKMQ (reference sequence). This CDR3 is CASSLGFRAGSSFEQYF. The CDR3 DNA follows: TGTGCCAGCAGCTTAGGCTTCAGGGCAGGGTCGTCTTTTGAGCAGTACTTC.

The V and J genes are TRBV15 and TRBJ1-5; no firm D call. CDR1 and CDR2 (germline): LNHNV, YYDKDF (reference sequence). The length of the CDR3 is 15 residues. The V end was cut by 1 base, the J end by 4 bases, with 11 bases between. The CDR3 here is CATSRVRSGNQPQHF. The CDR3 DNA sequence: TGTGCCACCAGCAGAGTCAGGAGTGGTAATCAGCCCCAGCATTTT.

The J gene is TRBJ2-2, the V gene TRBV24-1, with 9 bases identical to TRBD1. The CDR3 contains 16 residues. CDR1 KGHDR and CDR2 SFDVKD come from the germline V gene. V shed 1 base, J shed 5 bases, and the junction held 4 bases outside the gene matches. The DNA of the CDR3 is TGTGCCACCAGTGATTTAAGGACAGGGGAGACCGGGGAGCTGTTTTTT. Translated, it gives CATSDLRTGETGELFF.

CDR3 region: CASSQEQGAWEQYF. DNA for the CDR3: TGTGCCAGCAGCCAAGAACAGGGAGCGTGGGAGCAGTACTTC. This sequence joins TRBV3-1 and TRBJ2-7, with D perhaps matching TRBD1 (6 bases). V lost 0 bases, J lost 7 bases, and 13 bases lay in between. Germline V CDR1 and CDR2: LGHDT, YNNKEL (reference sequence). The CDR3 totals 14 residues.

J is TRBJ2-2 and V is TRBV29-1, with a weak D call TRBD1 (5 bases). From germline, CDR1 is SQVTM and CDR2 ANQGSEA. V was cut by 5 bases and J by 0 bases, with 7 bases left in between. The CDR3 is made up of 13 amino acids. The CDR3 is CSVFRANTGELFF. CDR3 sequence (DNA): TGCAGCGTTTTCAGGGCGAACACCGGGGAGCTGTTTTTT.

The chain links TRBV3-1 to TRBJ2-1, with 7 bases that match TRBD1. Per the germline V gene, CDR1 is LGHDT and CDR2 is YNNKEL (reference sequence). V lost 3 bases and J lost 8; bases outside the gene matches: 4. The CDR3 has 13 amino acids. As DNA, the CDR3 is TGTGCCAGCAGCCACGGGACAGTGGATGAGCAGTTCTTC. This sequence encodes CASSHGTVDEQFF.

The chain carries TRBV4-2 and TRBJ2-5; 12 nucleotides match TRBD2. The length of the CDR3 is 17 residues. Germline CDR1 is LGHNA and CDR2 is YNFKEQ. V lost 2 bases, J lost 1 base, and 5 bases stayed unmatched. CDR3: CASSQSLTSGGQETQYF. The CDR3 nucleotides read TGTGCCAGCAGCCAAAGTCTGACTAGCGGGGGCCAAGAGACCCAGTACTTC.

The rearrangement uses TRBV4-1 and TRBJ2-3; 7 positions match TRBD2. Germline values: CDR1 MGHRA, CDR2 YSYEKL. The CDR3 is 15 amino acids. The ends lost 0 bases at V and 2 bases at J; junction bases unmatched: 2. The CDR3 sequence: CASSQEQRDTDTQYF. In DNA form, the CDR3 reads TGCGCCAGCAGCCAAGAACAGCGGGACACAGATACGCAGTATTTT.